This T cell receptor (beta chain) emerged from a study of T cells in Graves' hyperthyroidism and ophthalmopathy. Study context: The blood sample was taken at first diagnosis, before treatment began.

Authors of the study amplified TCR beta CDR3 regions from RNA transcripts. HTBI primers were the set used in a first-round RT-PCR of the TCR CDR3. Each CDR3 protein is one row after TCRdb ran MiXCR on the multiplex PCR reads. Altogether 660,000 or so distinct CDR3 sequences are present, roughly 20% being singletons, with the ten largest covering roughly a third. Germline values: CDR1 SGHAT, CDR2 FQNNGV. With V trimmed by 5 bases and J by 2 bases, 3 bases remained unmatched. The CDR3 is 15 residues long. Individuals with ophthalmopathy presented a Clinical Activity Score of at least 3, a NOSPECS grade of at least 4 and a duration under 3 months. This clonotype has a handful of counts. What it recognizes is unknown. The study, taken as a whole, reports: The majority of expanded thyroid clonotypes above 0.001 also appeared in blood. The model forecast ophthalmopathy, anticipating it by a median approximately 6.2 months before onset.

This TCR came from a man aged 30 to 39 with Graves' ophthalmopathy. Input material: blood. The chain recombines TRBV11-2 with TRBJ2-6; 7 bases match TRBD1. The CDR3 sequence: CASSADRAGANVLTF. The CDR3 bases are TGTGCCAGCAGCGCCGACAGGGCTGGGGCCAACGTCCTGACTTTC.